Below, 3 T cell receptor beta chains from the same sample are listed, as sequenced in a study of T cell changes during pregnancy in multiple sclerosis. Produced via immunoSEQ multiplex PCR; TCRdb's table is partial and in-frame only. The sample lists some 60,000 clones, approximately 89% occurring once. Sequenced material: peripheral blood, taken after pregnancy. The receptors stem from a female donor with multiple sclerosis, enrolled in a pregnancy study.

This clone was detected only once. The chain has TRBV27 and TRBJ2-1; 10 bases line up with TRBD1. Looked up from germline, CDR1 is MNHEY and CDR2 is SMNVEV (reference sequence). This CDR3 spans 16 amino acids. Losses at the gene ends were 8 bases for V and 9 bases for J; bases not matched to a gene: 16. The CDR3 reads CASEPFLGQGLGEQFF. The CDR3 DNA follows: TGTGCCAGCGAGCCATTTCTGGGACAGGGGTTGGGTGAGCAGTTCTTC.

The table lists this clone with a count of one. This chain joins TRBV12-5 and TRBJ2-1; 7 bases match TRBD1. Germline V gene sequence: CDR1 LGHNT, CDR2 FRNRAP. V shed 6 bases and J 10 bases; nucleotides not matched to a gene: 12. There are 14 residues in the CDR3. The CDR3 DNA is TGTGCTAGTGGCCAGGGACAGTCCCTCGGCGAGCAGTTCTTC. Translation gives CASGQGQSLGEQFF.

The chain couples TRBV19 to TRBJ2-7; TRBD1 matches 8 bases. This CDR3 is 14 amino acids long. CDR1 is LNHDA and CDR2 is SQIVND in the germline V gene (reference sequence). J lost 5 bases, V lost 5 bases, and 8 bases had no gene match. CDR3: CASSPDRDRDEQYF. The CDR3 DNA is TGTGCCAGTAGTCCGGACAGGGACCGCGACGAGCAGTACTTC.